The sequence of this T cell receptor (beta chain) was determined in a study of blood T cell repertoires in COVID-19. The CDR3 totals 13 residues. The V and J ends lost 5 bases and 6 bases, in that order; junction bases with no gene match: 2. Germline assignment: CDR1 KGHDR and CDR2 SFDVKD. Sequencing was performed with immunoSEQ multiplex PCR; in TCRdb, only in-frame clones are kept and a portion is missing. The top ten hold roughly 2% of the sample, which has more than 300,000 clones, about 90% seen once. This study enrolled people aged about 18 to 95 from about two dozen US geographic areas. Sequencing was performed on PBMCs or T cells enriched from blood (not recorded which). This clonotype was obtained from a man between 40 and 49 years old in a cohort exposed to, infected with or recovered from COVID-19 (not recorded which). This rearrangement joins TRBV24-1 to TRBJ1-5; 8 bases agree with TRBD1. The CDR3: CATSGRGLQPQHF. In DNA, the CDR3 is TGTGCCACCAGTGGCAGGGGGCTTCAGCCCCAGCATTTT.